These 29 T cell receptor beta chains share one sample of origin, sequenced in a study of PD-1 blockade in classical Hodgkin lymphoma. Indicated time point: cycle 4 day 1 (C4D1), after five to seven weeks of nivolumab. All the patients suffered relapse after autologous stem cell transplantation, and brentuximab vedotin exposure differed. Negative selection with magnetic separation was used to purify CD4+ T cells from thawed PBMCs. The protocol was immunoSEQ multiplex PCR, while the TCRdb copy is restricted to in-frame clones and leaves out a portion. The repertoire includes about 9,700 clones, roughly four fifths of them detected once, and 3.5% to 5.5% sits in the top ten. The sequences come from CD4+ T cells from blood, collected before the fourth cycle of nivolumab. These receptors all come from a human donor with classical Hodgkin lymphoma.

CDR3 sequence: CASSQTGGTGELFF. Written as DNA, the CDR3 is TGCGCCAGCAGCCAAACAGGGGGCACCGGGGAGCTGTTTTTT. V and J are TRBV4-1 and TRBJ2-2; TRBD1 matches 8 bases. Looked up from germline, CDR1 is MGHRA and CDR2 is YSYEKL. Trimming cost V 2 bases and J 4 bases; bases outside gene matches: 0. This CDR3 is 14 amino acids long.

The chain uses TRBV28 and TRBJ1-4; no definite D call. The CDR3 consists of 11 residues. V was pared by 3 bases and J by 8 bases, with 4 bases between. Germline V gene lookup returns CDR1 MDHEN and CDR2 SYDVKM. The DNA for the CDR3 is TGTGCCAGCAGTTTTACGGAAAAACTGTTTTTT. The encoded protein is CASSFTEKLFF.

This chain uses TRBV4-2 with TRBJ1-2; 8 nucleotides align to TRBD1. CDR3 length equals 14 residues. From germline, CDR1 is LGHNA and CDR2 YNFKEQ. The trim removed 4 bases at V and 7 bases at J, leaving 8 bases unmatched. The CDR3 spells CASSPWTGSAGYTF. The CDR3 bases are TGTGCCAGCAGCCCATGGACAGGGTCGGCTGGCTACACCTTC.

CDR3: CASSPRQTPGETQYF. For the CDR3, the DNA is TGTGCCAGCAGCCCCCGACAGACTCCTGGGGAGACCCAGTACTTC. The chain recombines TRBV9 with TRBJ2-5, with D possibly TRBD1 on 5 matching bases. Germline-derived CDR1 and CDR2 are SGDLS and YYNGEE. This CDR3 has 15 residues. The germline V and J ends were trimmed by 4 bases and 5 bases, with 18 bases remaining between them.

The chain has TRBV23-1 and TRBJ2-6; the match to TRBD2 covers 13 bases. TRBV23-1 is an ORF for which the function is uncertain. The junction had 26 bases not matched to a gene; V was cut back by 8 bases and J by 4 bases. The CDR3 covers 23 residues. CDR3 protein: CASGWDNWTSGGWNLGGANVLTF. CDR3 nucleotide sequence: TGCGCCAGCGGATGGGACAACTGGACTAGCGGGGGCTGGAATCTAGGAGGGGCCAACGTCCTGACTTTC.

This sequence joins TRBV11-1 and TRBJ1-5; weak D call: TRBD1 (5 bases). V lost 11 bases, J lost 6 bases, and 11 bases lay in between. The CDR3 length is 11 residues. CDR1 and CDR2 from the germline V gene are SGHAT and FQDESV (reference sequence). This CDR3 is CAPREGQPQHF. The DNA of the CDR3 is TGTGCCCCCAGGGAGGGTCAGCCCCAGCATTTT. Full variable domain (missing parts from reference TRBV11-1 and TRBJ1-5): EAEVAQSPRYKITEKSQAVAFWCDPISGHATLYWYRQILGQGPELLVQFQDESVVDDSQLPKDRFSAERLKGVDSTLKIQPAELGDSAMYLCAPREGQPQHFGDGTRLSIL.

The J gene is TRBJ2-1, the V gene TRBV13; 8 bases align to TRBD1. V lost 5 bases, J lost 2 bases, and 5 bases stayed unmatched. CDR3 length: 15 amino acids. In germline, CDR1 is PRHDT, CDR2 FYEKMQ (reference sequence). The CDR3 DNA reads as TGTGCCAGCAGCCTCAACAGGGGGACCTACAATGAGCAGTTCTTC. Translation: CASSLNRGTYNEQFF.

J is TRBJ2-3 and V is TRBV5-6; D unclear. The CDR3 spans 14 residues. V lost 0 bases and J 10 bases, leaving 15 bases between the germline ends. In germline, CDR1 is SGHDT, CDR2 YYEEEE. CDR3 sequence (DNA): TGTGCCAGCAGCTTGGGAGGTATGAGTTTGGCGCAGTATTTT. Translated, it gives CASSLGGMSLAQYF.

V is TRBV2 and J is TRBJ2-2; TRBD1 is a possible D gene (5 bases). The ends were cut back, 7 bases at V and 6 bases at J, with 15 bases in the middle. The CDR3 contains 14 residues. Germline V gene sequence: CDR1 SNHLY, CDR2 FYNNEI. The CDR3, as DNA: TGTGCCAGCAAAGGGGCGGCCCGCCCCGGGGAGCTGTTTTTT. Its protein is CASKGAARPGELFF.

The chain combines TRBV7-8 with TRBJ1-6; the match to TRBD1 covers 7 bases. The CDR3 covers 17 residues. J gave up 7 bases and V 3 bases, and 12 bases lay outside the gene matches. The germline CDR1 and CDR2 sequences are SGHVS and FQNEAQ. The chain's CDR3 is CASSLGFAGGTNSPLHF. The CDR3 bases are TGTGCCAGCAGCTTGGGGTTTGCAGGGGGTACAAATTCACCCCTCCACTTT. Full variable domain (rest looked up from reference TRBV7-8 and TRBJ1-6): GAGVSQSPRYKVAKRGQDVALRCDPISGHVSLFWYQQALGQGPEFLTYFQNEAQLDKSGLPSDRFFAERPEGSVSTLKIQRTQQEDSAVYLCASSLGFAGGTNSPLHFGNGTRLTVT.

The V call is TRBV6-4, the J call TRBJ2-2; D gene unclear. The V gene lost 0 bases and the J gene lost 1 base, with 3 bases spanning the gap. Germline CDR1 reads MRHNA; CDR2 reads SNTAGT. This CDR3 has 14 residues. The CDR3 DNA sequence: TGTGCCAGCAGTGACTCGTGGAACACCGGGGAGCTGTTTTTT. Amino acids: CASSDSWNTGELFF.

V usage is TRBV2 and J usage is TRBJ2-1, with TRBD1 matching over 10 bases. The CDR3 has 15 residues. With V trimmed by 6 bases and J by 4 bases, 6 bases remained unmatched. Germline V gene lookup returns CDR1 SNHLY and CDR2 FYNNEI. This CDR3 reads CASSDRGQGYNEQFF. For the CDR3, the DNA is TGTGCCAGCAGCGACAGGGGGCAGGGGTACAATGAGCAGTTCTTC.

This clone was counted between two and nine times. The rearrangement uses TRBV5-5 and TRBJ1-3; D not certain. This CDR3 region has 15 residues. Germline values: CDR1 SGHKS, CDR2 YYEKEE (reference sequence). V dropped 4 bases and J dropped 0 bases, with 11 bases sitting between them. CDR3 DNA: TGTGCCAGCAGCCTGGACGTGAGCTCTGGAAACACCATATATTTT. This translates into CASSLDVSSGNTIYF.

This chain uses TRBV5-4 with TRBJ2-5; D remains ambiguous. This CDR3 spans 13 amino acids. V lost 1 base and J 4 bases, leaving 8 bases between the germline ends. Germline V CDR1 and CDR2: SGHNT, YYREEE (reference sequence). The CDR3 sequence: CASSLWATETQYF. The DNA of the CDR3 is TGTGCCAGCAGCTTGTGGGCGACAGAGACCCAGTACTTC.

The genes are TRBV18 and TRBJ2-2; 8 bases fit TRBD1. The ends lost 3 bases at V and 2 bases at J; junction bases unmatched: 5. The CDR3 has 16 amino acids. CDR1 KGHSH and CDR2 LQKENI come from the germline V gene. CDR3 region: CASSPQGASNTGELFF. Written as DNA, the CDR3 is TGTGCCAGCTCACCGCAGGGGGCAAGTAACACCGGGGAGCTGTTTTTT.

This clone was counted only a few times. The chain joins TRBV4-3 to TRBJ2-3; TRBD2 matches at 12 bases. The length of the CDR3 is 18 residues. The J segment lost 2 bases and the V segment lost 4 bases, leaving 10 bases of the junction unmatched. The germline gives CDR1 LGHNA, CDR2 YSLEER. CDR3 nucleotide sequence: TGCGCCAGCAGCCGTACGAAGACTAGCGGGGGACTCACAGATACGCAGTATTTT. It encodes CASSRTKTSGGLTDTQYF.

The CDR3 loop is CASSLGLQGADTQYF. CDR3 bases: TGTGCCAGCAGCTTAGGTCTACAGGGGGCAGATACGCAGTATTTT. The chain combines TRBV7-9 with TRBJ2-3; the match to TRBD1 covers 8 bases. The V segment lost 1 base and the J segment 4 bases; nucleotides outside the gene matches: 4. This CDR3 contains 15 residues. The germline gives CDR1 SEHNR, CDR2 FQNEAQ (reference sequence).

V and J are TRBV7-8 and TRBJ1-5; TRBD1 might be the D (6 bases). Deletions cut 3 bases from V and 5 bases from J, with 11 bases between. The CDR3 extends over 14 amino acids. The germline V gene has CDR1 SGHVS and CDR2 FQNEAQ. CDR3 amino acids: CASSFSGQYQPQHF. CDR3 in DNA: TGTGCCAGCAGCTTCTCAGGACAGTATCAGCCCCAGCATTTT.

The chain combines TRBV5-1 with TRBJ1-1; the D is unclear. Germline lookup yields CDR1 SGHRS and CDR2 YFSETQ. V was cut by 0 bases and J by 5 bases, with 11 bases left in between. This CDR3 is built from 14 residues. The DNA for the CDR3 is TGCGCCAGCAGCTTGGATACGGGGAGAACTGAAGCTTTCTTT. Protein sequence: CASSLDTGRTEAFF.

The sample holds one count of this clone. The genes are TRBV7-9 and TRBJ2-1; D call uncertain. Trimming took off 3 bases at V and 9 bases at J, with 15 bases between the two ends. The CDR3 is 14 amino acids. The germline CDR1 and CDR2 sequences are SEHNR and FQNEAQ (reference sequence). CDR3 coding DNA: TGTGCCAGCAGCTTCGGTCGACTTCCTCTTGAGCAGTTCTTC. Amino acids: CASSFGRLPLEQFF.

This clone has a single count. The chain employs TRBV4-3 and TRBJ2-7, with D maybe TRBD2 (6 bases). This CDR3 contains 15 residues. In germline, CDR1 is LGHNA, CDR2 YSLEER. The V end was cut by 1 base, the J end by 3 bases, with 13 bases between. The CDR3 DNA is TGCGCCAGCAGCCAAGCCGTCGAGGGACTCTACGAGCAGTACTTC. This codes for CASSQAVEGLYEQYF.

The chain carries TRBV4-1 and TRBJ2-4; D is unclear. CDR1 is MGHRA and CDR2 is YSYEKL in the germline V gene. This CDR3 has 15 amino acids. Deletions cut 6 bases from V and 0 bases from J, with 12 bases between. The CDR3, as DNA: TGCGCCAGCAGGTTGCGCTCGGGAGCCAAAAACATTCAGTACTTC. As protein: CASRLRSGAKNIQYF.

This chain uses TRBV2 with TRBJ2-3, with 10 bases fitting TRBD2. The V gene's germline CDR1 is SNHLY and CDR2 FYNNEI. The CDR3 runs 16 residues. Losses at the gene ends were 5 bases for V and 3 bases for J; bases not matched to a gene: 8. CDR3 sequence reads: CASSPPWGLATDTQYF. The CDR3 DNA sequence: TGTGCCAGCAGTCCTCCGTGGGGACTAGCGACAGATACGCAGTATTTT.

The table lists this clone with a few counts. This likely comes from a read error, as the CDR3 has no conserved phenylalanine or tryptophan at its end. It is unclear where the CDR3 begins or ends on the DNA, so no DNA is shown, and the CDR3 is as TCRdb lists it. This chain uses TRBV7-9 with TRBJ1-4. Germline-derived CDR1 and CDR2 are SEHNR and FQNEAQ (reference sequence). The CDR3 has 13 amino acids, counting both end residues. CDR3 residues: CASSLLPYGLGCY.

The chain joins TRBV19 to TRBJ1-4, with D tentatively TRBD1 (5 bases). Trimming took off 11 bases at V and 6 bases at J, with 13 bases between the two ends. The germline V gene encodes CDR1 LNHDA and CDR2 SQIVND (reference sequence). The CDR3 consists of 12 residues. The CDR3: CASRGRDEKLFF. The CDR3 nucleotides read TGTGCCTCGAGGGGTAGGGATGAAAAACTGTTTTTT.

This clone was found a few times. The chain links TRBV2 to TRBJ2-3; D remains ambiguous. This CDR3 region has 16 residues. Looked up from germline, CDR1 is SNHLY and CDR2 is FYNNEI. The V end was cut by 5 bases, the J end by 0 bases, with 15 bases between. CDR3 in amino acids: CASSSSARPSTDTQYF. CDR3 DNA: TGTGCCAGCAGTTCATCAGCCAGACCGAGCACAGATACGCAGTATTTT.

The CDR3, as DNA: TGCGCCAGCAGCCCCCAAGGGGCTAGCGGGGGGGGCTACTACAATGAGCAGTTCTTC. Amino acids: CASSPQGASGGGYYNEQFF. The gene calls are TRBV5-1 and TRBJ2-1; 12 nucleotides match TRBD2. The CDR3 runs to 19 residues. The germline CDR1 and CDR2 sequences are SGHRS and YFSETQ. The trim removed 4 bases at V and 3 bases at J, leaving 14 bases unmatched.

The V gene is TRBV11-1, the J gene TRBJ1-2; D might be TRBD1 (5 bases). Germline CDR1 SGHAT, CDR2 FQDESV (reference sequence). Trimming removed 1 base at V and 4 bases at J, with 10 bases between. The CDR3 is 14 residues long. CDR3 loop: CASSLVGTVYGYTF. The CDR3, as DNA: TGTGCCAGCAGCTTAGTCGGGACGGTCTATGGCTACACCTTC.

The chain uses TRBV5-1 and TRBJ1-6; D is perhaps TRBD1 (5 bases). Germline-derived CDR1 and CDR2 are SGHRS and YFSETQ. V was cut by 3 bases and J by 4 bases, with 11 bases left in between. The CDR3 spans 15 residues. The CDR3 loop reads CASSSDTNYNSPLHF. The CDR3 DNA reads as TGCGCCAGCAGCTCGGACACGAATTATAATTCACCCCTCCACTTT.